This entry is about one TCR beta chain. The target antigen is unknown. V dropped 4 bases and J dropped 5 bases, with 11 bases sitting between them. Germline V gene lookup returns CDR1 SNHLY and CDR2 FYNNEI. The CDR3 is made up of 13 amino acids. These data belong to a study of cytomegalovirus exposure and HLA in healthy donors. Study details: Both the approximately 120 validation repertoires and the approximately 700 first-cohort repertoires used the same platform, as reported by a later analysis. Findings of the study overall: In a later analysis, first-cohort TCR clusters were found to tend to co-occur in the roughly 120 validation repertoires. Testing in vitro showed three CMV-associated chains specific for CMV antigens.

This table comes from immunoSEQ multiplex PCR, and its TCRdb copy is limited to in-frame clones, with some not included. Here the sample spans some 200,000 clones, approximately 84% being singletons. The sequence was obtained from a woman younger than 35 in good health and CMV-seropositive. V gene TRBV2 combines with J gene TRBJ2-5; D is unclear. Material: PBMCs. CDR3 region: CASSVGLAETQYF. The DNA for the CDR3 is TGTGCCAGCAGTGTTGGTCTGGCCGAGACCCAGTACTTC.